Following are 23 T cell receptor beta chains from one sample sequenced in a study of Ad26.COV2.S vaccination and SARS-CoV-2 variants. Treatment denoted: around 19 received Ad26.COV2.S at low or high dose, single or two shots; roughly 5 received placebo; per-sample allocation not given. Day 63 following the first vaccine or placebo injection was when the samples were taken. Clones were sequenced by immunoSEQ multiplex PCR, and TCRdb holds only the in-frame ones, with some missing. The repertoire holds a few hundred thousand clones, with under 90% as singletons. The sample consisted of peripheral blood, taken in a trial of Ad26.COV2.S vaccine versus placebo. The receptors originated from a person between 18 and 65 years old who received the Ad26.COV2.S COVID-19 vaccine or a placebo.

Written as DNA, the CDR3 is TGTGCCAGCAGCCCAGGGGGTTCTGGGGCCAACGTCCTGACTTTC. Protein sequence: CASSPGGSGANVLTF. The genes are TRBV7-2 and TRBJ2-6; 7 bases align to TRBD1. CDR3 length: 15 residues. Germline-derived CDR1 and CDR2 are SGHTA and FQGNSA. After removal of 5 bases from V and 1 base from J, the junction contained 2 bases not matched to a gene. Complete variable domain (other parts from reference TRBV7-2 and TRBJ2-6): GAGVSQSPSNKVTEKGKDVELRCDPISGHTALYWYRQSLGQGLEFLIYFQGNSAPDKSGLPSDRFSAERTGGSVSTLTIQRTQQEDSAVYLCASSPGGSGANVLTFGAGSRLTVL.

This clone was picked up one time. The genes are TRBV24-1 and TRBJ2-1, with D uncertain. Germline V CDR1 and CDR2: KGHDR, SFDVKD. The CDR3 covers 13 residues. Trimming removed 12 bases from V and 7 bases from J, with 18 bases in between. The CDR3 spells CAAQRNKWNEQFF. In DNA, the CDR3 is TGTGCCGCCCAGAGAAATAAGTGGAATGAGCAGTTCTTC.

A note on this clone: This sample includes further DNA sequences coding for the same CDR3. The chain joins TRBV5-1 to TRBJ2-7; D perhaps matches TRBD1 (6 bases). The CDR3 loop spans 14 amino acids. Trimming left V 1 base short and J 4 bases short, with 12 bases between. Germline V gene sequence: CDR1 SGHRS, CDR2 YFSETQ. The CDR3 nucleotides are TGCGCCAGCAGCTTGACGGCAGGGGCTTACGAGCAGTACTTC. The encoded protein is CASSLTAGAYEQYF.

The chain carries TRBV4-2 and TRBJ1-5, with D unclear. The CDR3 runs to 13 residues. The V gene's germline CDR1 is LGHNA and CDR2 YNFKEQ. With 1 base removed from V and 4 bases from J, the gap between germline ends came to 5 bases. The chain's CDR3 is CASSQAGNQPQHF. The CDR3 DNA reads as TGTGCCAGCAGCCAAGCGGGAAATCAGCCCCAGCATTTT.

The chain employs TRBV11-3 and TRBJ1-1, with TRBD1 identical over 7 bases. V lost 0 bases, J lost 4 bases, and 5 bases stayed unmatched. The germline CDR1 and CDR2 sequences are SGHNT and YENEEA. The CDR3 covers 15 residues. The CDR3 reads CASSLEGQLTTEAFF. CDR3 bases: TGTGCCAGCAGCTTAGAGGGACAGCTAACCACTGAAGCTTTCTTT.

This clone occurred once. This sequence joins TRBV6-2 or TRBV6-3 and TRBJ1-2; 7 bases are a match to TRBD1. The V gene end was trimmed by 6 bases and the J gene end by 4 bases; junction bases not matched to a gene: 5. There are 13 residues in the CDR3. The germline V gene encodes CDR1 MNHEY and CDR2 SVGEGT. The CDR3 reads CASSRTGSYGYTF. In DNA form, the CDR3 reads TGTGCCAGCAGCCGGACAGGATCCTATGGCTACACCTTC.

This clone was counted a few times. V is TRBV28 and J is TRBJ2-7, with 9 bases fitting TRBD1. The junction had 7 bases not matched to a gene; V was cut back by 7 bases and J by 0 bases. Germline V lookup: CDR1 MDHEN, CDR2 SYDVKM. The CDR3 length is 15 residues. CDR3 sequence reads: CASIARDRVSYEQYF. For the CDR3, the DNA is TGTGCCAGCATTGCCCGGGACAGGGTCTCCTACGAGCAGTACTTC.

V is TRBV14 and J is TRBJ1-5, with D hard to call. CDR1 is SGHDN, CDR2 FVKESK, per germline. With 0 bases removed from V and 5 bases from J, the gap between germline ends came to 5 bases. The CDR3 is made up of 13 amino acids. The CDR3 here is CASSQDEDQPQHF. Written as DNA, the CDR3 is TGTGCCAGCAGCCAAGATGAGGATCAGCCCCAGCATTTT.

The genes are TRBV2 and TRBJ2-7, with a possible D match to TRBD2 (6 bases). Between the trimmed V and J ends, which lost 8 bases and 5 bases, there was a span of 13 bases. The length of the CDR3 is 12 residues. The germline V gene has CDR1 SNHLY and CDR2 FYNNEI. In DNA form, the CDR3 reads TGTGCCAGCGGCGGGACGGGGAACGAGCAGTACTTC. This sequence encodes CASGGTGNEQYF.

The chain uses TRBV10-3 and TRBJ1-1; possible D gene TRBD1, 6 bases. Between the trimmed V and J ends, which lost 10 bases and 8 bases, there was a span of 11 bases. CDR1 is ENHRY and CDR2 is SYGVKD in the germline V gene. This CDR3 region has 10 residues. The CDR3 bases are TGTGCCACAGGGCAGGGGGAAGCTTTCTTT. Translation: CATGQGEAFF.

In its sample, this clone was seen a few times. The V gene is TRBV5-5, the J gene TRBJ2-7; D remains unclear. Trimming stripped 0 bases from V and 2 bases from J, with 6 bases between. CDR1 SGHKS and CDR2 YYEKEE come from the germline V gene (reference sequence). The CDR3 covers 13 residues. CDR3 sequence (DNA): TGTGCCAGCAGCTTGGGAAGCACCTACGAGCAGTACTTC. Translating gives CASSLGSTYEQYF.

Of note for this clone: Other nucleotide sequences in the sample specify the same CDR3. The V call is TRBV2, the J call TRBJ1-2; D possibly corresponds to TRBD1 (6 bases). V gave up 6 bases and J gave up 2 bases, with 7 bases separating them. The germline V gene encodes CDR1 SNHLY and CDR2 FYNNEI. The CDR3 totals 12 residues. The CDR3 protein is CASRQGNYGYTF. CDR3 nucleotides: TGTGCCAGCAGGCAGGGGAACTATGGCTACACCTTC.

This clone was seen more than once but under ten times. The gene calls are TRBV6-2 or TRBV6-3 and TRBJ1-6; tentatively, D is TRBD1 (5 bases). V was trimmed by 4 bases and J by 8 bases, leaving 15 bases between them. The CDR3 length is 15 residues. Per germline, CDR1 MNHEY and CDR2 SVGEGT. For the CDR3, the DNA is TGTGCCAGCAGTTCCCTCGGGGGGTTGGATTCACCCCTCCACTTT. Amino acid sequence: CASSSLGGLDSPLHF.

This chain joins TRBV9 and TRBJ2-1; 9 bases are a match to TRBD2. Per germline, CDR1 SGDLS and CDR2 YYNGEE. The CDR3 consists of 16 residues. Unmatched junction bases numbered 10, after V lost 0 bases and J lost 9 bases. The CDR3 bases are TGTGCCAGCAGCGTAGGTTCAACTAGCGGGCGTATTGAGCAGTTCTTC. This gives the protein CASSVGSTSGRIEQFF.

This chain uses TRBV2 with TRBJ1-2; D is possibly TRBD1 (5 bases). The CDR3 length is 12 residues. V lost 2 bases and J 8 bases, leaving 9 bases between the germline ends. CDR1 and CDR2 from the germline V gene are SNHLY and FYNNEI. The CDR3 sequence: CASSEQGEGYTF. The CDR3 DNA follows: TGTGCCAGCAGTGAACAGGGAGAAGGCTACACCTTC.

This chain uses TRBV29-1 with TRBJ1-1, with D perhaps TRBD1 (5 bases). Trimming took 4 bases from V and 2 from J, leaving 14 bases between them. The CDR3 is made up of 14 amino acids. Germline loops: CDR1 SQVTM, CDR2 ANQGSEA. As DNA, the CDR3 is TGCAGCGTTGGGGGCGCAGGCCGCAACACTGAAGCTTTCTTT. Its protein product is CSVGGAGRNTEAFF.

Concerning this clone itself: The sample has other DNA sequences that encode this CDR3 too. The rearrangement links TRBV27 to TRBJ2-7, with unresolved D. This CDR3 contains 13 residues. V gave up 6 bases and J gave up 0 bases, with 9 bases separating them. Looked up from germline, CDR1 is MNHEY and CDR2 is SMNVEV (reference sequence). DNA of the CDR3: TGTGCCAGCAGCTTAGGACGCTCCTACGAGCAGTACTTC. Translation gives CASSLGRSYEQYF.

V gene TRBV13 combines with J gene TRBJ2-3; no clear D gene. CDR1 and CDR2 from the germline V gene are PRHDT and FYEKMQ (reference sequence). The CDR3 totals 12 residues. V was trimmed by 0 bases and J by 4 bases, leaving 2 bases between them. The CDR3 is CASSLGADTQYF. For the CDR3, the DNA is TGTGCCAGCAGCTTAGGGGCAGATACGCAGTATTTT. The variable domain in full, completed from reference TRBV13 and TRBJ2-3, reads AAGVIQSPRHLIKEKRETATLKCYPIPRHDTVYWYQQGPGQDPQFLISFYEKMQSDKGSIPDRFSAQQFSDYHSELNMSSLELGDSALYFCASSLGADTQYFGPGTRLTVL.

This clone has just one count. The chain uses TRBV19 and TRBJ2-7; the D is unclear. Germline lookup yields CDR1 LNHDA and CDR2 SQIVND (reference sequence). The CDR3 totals 14 residues. V lost 4 bases to trimming and J lost 3 bases, with 13 bases between them. DNA of the CDR3: TGTGCCAGTAGTAGCATGACCCCCGGCTACGAGCAGTACTTC. Protein product: CASSSMTPGYEQYF.

V and J are TRBV3-1 (or the pseudogene TRBV3-2) and TRBJ2-3, with TRBD2 as a possible D gene (5 bases). CDR3 length equals 17 residues. Germline CDR1 LGHDT, CDR2 YNNKEL (reference sequence). V lost 0 bases, J lost 2 bases, and 15 bases lay in between. The CDR3 protein is CASSQDSSGDPTDTQYF. The CDR3 DNA reads as TGTGCCAGCAGCCAAGATTCCAGCGGCGATCCCACAGATACGCAGTATTTT.

V and J are TRBV30 and TRBJ1-1; D uncertain. V dropped 0 bases and J dropped 1 base, with 9 bases sitting between them. The length of the CDR3 is 14 residues. Germline V gives CDR1 GTSNPN, CDR2 SVGIG (reference sequence). The CDR3 DNA reads TGTGCCTGGAGTGTACAAGTAGGGAACACTGAAGCTTTCTTT. Encoded protein: CAWSVQVGNTEAFF.

This clone turned up a few times. This chain connects TRBV12-5 to TRBJ1-1; D possibly corresponds to TRBD1 (5 bases). V lost 5 bases to trimming and J lost 0 bases, with 10 bases between them. Germline CDR1 is LGHNT and CDR2 is FRNRAP. The CDR3 extends over 14 amino acids. CDR3 nucleotides: TGTGCTAGTGGTCCCAGGGACTTGAACACTGAAGCTTTCTTT. Its translation is CASGPRDLNTEAFF.

This clone was observed a single time. CDR3 region: CASSPLKDSQYYGYTF. The CDR3 coding sequence is TGCGCCAGCAGCCCCTTGAAGGACAGCCAATACTATGGCTACACCTTC. This chain connects TRBV4-3 to TRBJ1-2, with D possibly TRBD1 on 6 matching bases. V was pared by 4 bases and J by 3 bases, with 18 bases between. Germline-derived CDR1 and CDR2 are LGHNA and YSLEER. CDR3 length equals 16 residues.